This T cell receptor beta chain was obtained from a study of cytomegalovirus exposure and HLA in healthy donors. Whole-study results and caveats: The study recorded some 160 TCR beta chains that were cytomegalovirus-associated. It was likely that a cluster of highly shared sequence variants was a sequencing artifact. Rare TCR sequences predominated, though certain public TCRs were found in many donors. As confirmed in vitro, a few CMV-associated chains were specific for CMV antigens.

V was trimmed by 0 bases and J by 3 bases, leaving 14 bases between them. Germline V CDR1 and CDR2: GTSNPN, SVGIG (reference sequence). The CDR3 length is 16 residues. Use of 60 Vbeta and 13 Jbeta primers characterized the PCR. Sequencing used immunoSEQ multiplex PCR; TCRdb keeps in-frame clones, though not all of them. This sample has some 180,000 clones; around 77% occur once, and the top ten carry less than 3.5%. This clone was picked up one time. Its specificity is not known. The J gene is TRBJ2-2, the V gene TRBV30; D uncertain. The source of this sequence is a woman younger than 45 in good health and CMV-seronegative. Sequencing was performed on PBMCs. Here the CDR3 reads CAWSVINRQHTGELFF. The CDR3 coding sequence is TGTGCCTGGAGTGTTATAAACAGACAACACACCGGGGAGCTGTTTTTT.